The 22 T cell receptor beta chains reported below all come from one sample, sequenced in a study of cytomegalovirus exposure and HLA in healthy donors. The study ran its PCR with 60 Vbeta and 13 Jbeta primers. TCRdb's copy holds only in-frame clones and misses some; the assay was immunoSEQ multiplex PCR. The table shows around 38,000 clones, with around three fifths occurring only once. The sample was PBMCs. The origin of the receptors is a man aged 50 or older in good health and CMV-seropositive.

V is TRBV7-9 and J is TRBJ1-1; 12 positions agree with TRBD1. CDR3 length: 14 amino acids. Germline V CDR1 and CDR2: SEHNR, FQNEAQ (reference sequence). Trimming at V came to 6 bases and at J to 4 bases, leaving 3 bases not matched to a gene. The CDR3 loop reads CASRGDRGLTEAFF. The CDR3 DNA follows: TGTGCCAGCAGGGGGGACAGGGGGCTCACTGAAGCTTTCTTT.

This clone was seen only once. This chain joins TRBV28 and TRBJ1-1, with a weak D call TRBD1 (5 bases). Between the trimmed V and J ends, which lost 6 bases and 5 bases, there was a span of 13 bases. CDR3 length: 13 residues. Germline CDR1 MDHEN, CDR2 SYDVKM. CDR3 loop: CASRMGGVTEAFF. As DNA, the CDR3 is TGTGCCAGCAGGATGGGAGGGGTGACTGAAGCTTTCTTT.

This clone has more than one count but fewer than ten. V and J are TRBV6-6 and TRBJ1-4; D is unresolved. The V gene's germline CDR1 is MNHNY and CDR2 SVGAGI (reference sequence). Trimming pared 2 bases from V and 5 bases from J, leaving 9 bases between. This CDR3 has 14 residues. The CDR3 nucleotides are TGTGCCAGCAGTTACGGGCAGAAGAATGAAAAACTGTTTTTT. Amino acid sequence: CASSYGQKNEKLFF.

CDR3 sequence (DNA): TGTGCCAGCAGTTACTCGAGGGAGACAGATACGCAGTATTTT. Amino acids: CASSYSRETDTQYF. V is TRBV6-5 and J is TRBJ2-3; the D gene is possibly TRBD2 (5 bases). This CDR3 spans 14 amino acids. V gave up 0 bases and J gave up 3 bases, with 7 bases separating them. Per germline, CDR1 MNHEY and CDR2 SVGAGI.

The V gene is TRBV5-1, the J gene TRBJ1-1, with TRBD1 identical over 8 bases. Germline CDR1 and CDR2: SGHRS and YFSETQ. This CDR3 is built from 14 residues. Trimming at V came to 0 bases and at J to 3 bases, leaving 1 base not matched to a gene. The CDR3 DNA sequence: TGCGCCAGCAGCTTGGACAGGGGGGACACTGAAGCTTTCTTT. Residues: CASSLDRGDTEAFF.

The V gene is TRBV2, the J gene TRBJ2-3; TRBD2 matches 8 bases. V lost 1 base and J lost 5; bases outside the gene matches: 2. This CDR3 has 14 amino acids. CDR1 and CDR2 from the germline V gene are SNHLY and FYNNEI. CDR3 in amino acids: CASSEGLAGDTQYF. In DNA form, the CDR3 reads TGTGCCAGCAGTGAAGGGCTAGCGGGAGATACGCAGTATTTT.

This chain uses TRBV18 with TRBJ1-1; unclear D gene. The V gene lost 2 bases and the J gene lost 4 bases, with 11 bases spanning the gap. This CDR3 is built from 14 residues. Germline loops: CDR1 KGHSH, CDR2 LQKENI. The CDR3 region is CASSPSQESTEAFF. DNA of the CDR3: TGTGCCAGCTCACCATCCCAGGAAAGCACTGAAGCTTTCTTT. Looking up the rest from reference TRBV18 and TRBJ1-1 gives the full variable domain: NAGVMQNPRHLVRRRGQEARLRCSPMKGHSHVYWYRQLPEEGLKFMVYLQKENIIDESGMPKERFSAEFPKEGPSILRIQQVVRGDSAAYFCASSPSQESTEAFFGQGTRLTVV.

This chain connects TRBV18 to TRBJ2-3; 7 nucleotides align to TRBD1. Per germline, CDR1 KGHSH and CDR2 LQKENI. The trim removed 0 bases at V and 2 bases at J, leaving 2 bases unmatched. The CDR3 totals 15 residues. The CDR3 sequence: CASSPPGQLTDTQYF. The CDR3 DNA is TGTGCCAGCTCACCACCGGGACAGCTCACAGATACGCAGTATTTT.

The V gene is TRBV7-3, the J gene TRBJ2-5, with D possibly matching TRBD2 (5 bases). This CDR3 has 14 amino acids. Germline CDR1 and CDR2: SGHTA and FQGTGA. V shed 2 bases and J shed 7 bases, with 14 bases lying between them. The CDR3 nucleotides are TGTGCCAGCAGCTTACTACTGGGGAGCGGGACCCAGTACTTC. It encodes CASSLLLGSGTQYF.

This clone was seen once. The chain recombines TRBV5-4 with TRBJ2-1; 15 bases align to TRBD2. The CDR3 is 15 residues long. V lost 4 bases and J lost 9; bases outside the gene matches: 5. Per the germline V gene, CDR1 is SGHNT and CDR2 is YYREEE (reference sequence). CDR3 region: CASSRTSGGAREQFF. The CDR3 nucleotides read TGTGCCAGCAGCCGGACTAGCGGGGGGGCCCGTGAGCAGTTCTTC. The variable domain in full, with the rest retrieved from reference TRBV5-4 and TRBJ2-1, is ETGVTQSPTHLIKTRGQQVTLRCSSQSGHNTVSWYQQALGQGPQFIFQYYREEENGRGNFPPRFSGLQFPNYSSELNVNALELDDSALYLCASSRTSGGAREQFFGPGTRLTVL.

The rearrangement joins TRBV7-3 to TRBJ2-2, with D perhaps TRBD2 (6 bases). Germline CDR1 and CDR2: SGHTA and FQGTGA. This CDR3 has 13 residues. V was trimmed by 5 bases and J by 5 bases, leaving 9 bases between them. CDR3 loop: CASSLAGTGELFF. The CDR3 coding sequence is TGTGCCAGCAGCCTCGCGGGAACCGGGGAGCTGTTTTTT. The full variable domain, rest sourced from reference TRBV7-3 and TRBJ2-2, is GAGVSQTPSNKVTEKGKYVELRCDPISGHTALYWYRQSLGQGPEFLIYFQGTGAADDSGLPNDRFFAVRPEGSVSTLKIQRTERGDSAVYLCASSLAGTGELFFGEGSRLTVL.

The J gene is TRBJ1-4, the V gene TRBV7-2; the D gene is possibly TRBD1 (5 bases). Between the trimmed V and J ends, which lost 0 bases and 8 bases, there was a span of 13 bases. The germline V gene encodes CDR1 SGHTA and CDR2 FQGNSA. The CDR3 covers 15 residues. DNA of the CDR3: TGTGCCAGCAGCTTAGCGAGGCAGGGTGGAGAAAAACTGTTTTTT. Translating gives CASSLARQGGEKLFF.

This sequence joins TRBV7-2 and TRBJ1-6; D gene uncertain. Trimming took 4 bases from V and 6 from J, leaving 7 bases between them. Germline values: CDR1 SGHTA, CDR2 FQGNSA. The CDR3 loop spans 13 amino acids. The CDR3 spells CASSSTGNSPLHF. In DNA form, the CDR3 reads TGTGCCAGCAGCTCGACGGGTAATTCACCCCTCCACTTT.

This clone occurred once. This chain connects TRBV4-2 to TRBJ1-1; no definite D call. Trimming took 1 base from V and 3 from J, leaving 12 bases between them. The CDR3 is made up of 15 amino acids. Germline CDR1 reads LGHNA; CDR2 reads YNFKEQ. CDR3 sequence reads: CASSQGSGGDTEAFF. In nucleotides, the CDR3 is TGTGCCAGCAGCCAAGGTTCAGGAGGCGACACTGAAGCTTTCTTT.

The V and J genes are TRBV11-2 and TRBJ2-7, with D possibly being TRBD1 (7 bases). The CDR3 consists of 17 residues. Germline CDR1 SGHAT, CDR2 FQNNGV. Deletions cut 0 bases from V and 0 bases from J, with 15 bases between. CDR3 sequence (DNA): TGTGCCAGCAGCTTAGATCTCGGAGGGACAGTCTCCTACGAGCAGTACTTC. Translating it yields CASSLDLGGTVSYEQYF.

This clone was counted a few times. The chain carries TRBV7-9 and TRBJ1-1, with 11 positions matching TRBD1. The CDR3 covers 14 residues. The ends lost 1 base at V and 11 bases at J; junction bases unmatched: 6. Germline V gene lookup returns CDR1 SEHNR and CDR2 FQNEAQ (reference sequence). CDR3 sequence (DNA): TGTGCCAGCAGCTTAGGGACAGGGGGCGTGGATGCTTTCTTT. Amino acids: CASSLGTGGVDAFF.

The J gene is TRBJ2-7, the V gene TRBV5-1; 13 bases line up with TRBD2. V was clipped by 2 bases and J by 3 bases; unmatched bases: 5. The CDR3 consists of 16 residues. The V gene's germline CDR1 is SGHRS and CDR2 YFSETQ. The CDR3 loop is CASSLTSGGAGYEQYF. CDR3 sequence (DNA): TGCGCCAGCAGCTTAACTAGCGGGGGGGCAGGCTACGAGCAGTACTTC. Drawing the rest from reference TRBV5-1 and TRBJ2-7, the complete variable domain is KAGVTQTPRYLIKTRGQQVTLSCSPISGHRSVSWYQQTPGQGLQFLFEYFSETQRNKGNFPGRFSGRQFSNSRSEMNVSTLELGDSALYLCASSLTSGGAGYEQYFGPGTRLTVT.

This clone was seen a few times. The V gene is TRBV7-2, the J gene TRBJ2-1; 8 nucleotides agree with TRBD1. Germline loops: CDR1 SGHTA, CDR2 FQGNSA. Trimming cost V 0 bases and J 6 bases; bases outside gene matches: 7. The CDR3 is made up of 16 amino acids. CDR3 coding DNA: TGTGCCAGCAGCTTAGCACAGGGGGGTCGGACCAATGAGCAGTTCTTC. Translated, it gives CASSLAQGGRTNEQFF.

This sequence joins TRBV29-1 and TRBJ1-2, with unresolved D. The V gene's germline CDR1 is SQVTM and CDR2 ANQGSEA. There are 12 residues in the CDR3. V was pared by 7 bases and J by 1 base, with 10 bases between. The CDR3 here is CSARDLNYGYTF. In nucleotides, the CDR3 is TGCAGCGCCCGGGATCTTAACTATGGCTACACCTTC.

The chain is built from TRBV6-5 and TRBJ2-2; D gene ambiguous. The germline V and J ends were trimmed by 6 bases and 10 bases, with 12 bases remaining between them. CDR1 and CDR2 (germline): MNHEY, SVGAGI. The CDR3 spans 12 residues. Here the CDR3 reads CASSLTVEELFF. The CDR3 DNA reads TGTGCCAGCAGCCTCACAGTCGAGGAGCTGTTTTTT.

The gene calls are TRBV18 and TRBJ1-2, with D perhaps TRBD1 (6 bases). Germline lookup yields CDR1 KGHSH and CDR2 LQKENI. The CDR3 has 14 residues. With 6 bases removed from V and 2 bases from J, the gap between germline ends came to 13 bases. CDR3: CASSRGQLNYGYTF. CDR3 DNA: TGTGCCAGCTCCCGCGGACAGCTGAACTATGGCTACACCTTC.

The chain uses TRBV7-2 and TRBJ2-7, with 7 nucleotides matching TRBD1. There are 15 residues in the CDR3. V dropped 7 bases and J dropped 1; count of bases not matched to a gene: 10. CDR1 and CDR2 from the germline V gene are SGHTA and FQGNSA. The CDR3 DNA reads as TGTGCCAGCACACTCCCGGGACAGAGTTCCTACGAGCAGTACTTC. It encodes CASTLPGQSSYEQYF. Filled out from reference TRBV7-2 and TRBJ2-7, the complete variable domain reads GAGVSQSPSNKVTEKGKDVELRCDPISGHTALYWYRQSLGQGLEFLIYFQGNSAPDKSGLPSDRFSAERTGGSVSTLTIQRTQQEDSAVYLCASTLPGQSSYEQYFGPGTRLTVT.